These 4 T cell receptor beta chains were sequenced from one sample in a study of CD8+ T cells in alopecia areata. RNA extraction was followed by reverse transcription into cDNA, which acted as the sequencing template. Sequencing used immunoSEQ multiplex PCR; TCRdb keeps in-frame clones, though not all of them. The sample records 150,000 or so clones, over 80% being singletons. The input for sequencing was CD8+ T cells sorted from blood, taken at week 0. These receptors originate from a human donor with alopecia areata.

The chain links TRBV29-1 to TRBJ2-3, with D unresolved. The CDR3 is 11 amino acids. In germline, CDR1 is SQVTM, CDR2 ANQGSEA. V lost 5 bases, J lost 6 bases, and 9 bases lay in between. CDR3 region: CSVLHLDTQYF. CDR3 sequence (DNA): TGCAGCGTTCTCCATTTGGATACGCAGTATTTT.

The J gene is TRBJ2-1, the V gene TRBV11-2; maybe TRBD2 (5 bases). This CDR3 comprises 15 residues. V lost 4 bases and J lost 3, with 13 bases in between. Germline V lookup: CDR1 SGHAT, CDR2 FQNNGV. The CDR3 DNA sequence: TGTGCCAGCAGCTCCCCCCTACTAGTCTACAATGAGCAGTTCTTC. Protein: CASSSPLLVYNEQFF.

The chain joins TRBV9 to TRBJ2-1; 8 bases agree with TRBD1. The CDR3 is 15 residues long. J was trimmed by 8 bases and V by 0 bases; bases with no gene match: 7. Germline CDR1 SGDLS, CDR2 YYNGEE. The chain's CDR3 is CASSVVSTGAYEQFF. The CDR3 region has the DNA TGTGCCAGCAGCGTAGTTTCGACAGGGGCGTATGAGCAGTTCTTC.

About this clone: Different DNA sequences within this sample yield the same CDR3. The CDR3 reads CSVVQGDTGELFF. CDR3 coding DNA: TGCAGCGTTGTCCAGGGGGACACCGGGGAGCTGTTTTTT. This chain links TRBV29-1 with TRBJ2-2, with 7 nucleotides matching TRBD1. The trim removed 4 bases at V and 3 bases at J, leaving 2 bases unmatched. Germline loops: CDR1 SQVTM, CDR2 ANQGSEA. The CDR3 runs to 13 residues.